Below are 22 T cell receptor beta chains sequenced from a single sample in a study of identical twins. TCRdb re-called the 5' RACE reads through MiXCR, storing one row per CDR3 protein. The sample consists of approximately 490,000 distinct CDR3 sequences, approximately 20% of them appearing once. In addition, the sample was reused for a study of yellow fever vaccine responses in identical twins.

Sequenced input: CD4+ T cells sorted from blood. All receptors come from a young woman in good health.

In its sample, this clonotype was seen a few times. V gene TRBV3-1 combines with J gene TRBJ2-1; D gene ambiguous. The germline gives CDR1 LGHDT, CDR2 YNNKEL (reference sequence). This CDR3 spans 15 amino acids. V dropped 3 bases and J dropped 1 base, with 10 bases sitting between them. The CDR3 loop is CASSHPLTSYNEQFF. The CDR3 DNA sequence: TGTGCCAGCAGCCACCCGTTAACATCCTACAATGAGCAGTTCTTC.

In this sample, this clonotype turned up a few times. The V and J genes are TRBV28 and TRBJ1-4; D unclear. The CDR3 extends over 15 amino acids. Trimming removed 3 bases from V and 11 bases from J, with 19 bases in between. Germline assignment: CDR1 MDHEN and CDR2 SYDVKM. The CDR3 region has the DNA TGTGCCAGCAGTTTCCAGGTAGACCAGACTGGGAAACTGTTTTTT. Translated: CASSFQVDQTGKLFF. The full variable domain, with the rest looked up from reference TRBV28 and TRBJ1-4, is DVKVTQSSRYLVKRTGEKVFLECVQDMDHENMFWYRQDPGLGLRLIYFSYDVKMKEKGDIPEGYSVSREKKERFSLILESASTNQTSMYLCASSFQVDQTGKLFFGSGTQLSVL.

This clonotype has a handful of counts. The J gene is TRBJ2-7, the V gene TRBV6-6; possible D gene TRBD2, 5 bases. The V end was cut by 2 bases, the J end by 5 bases, with 10 bases between. The germline gives CDR1 MNHNY, CDR2 SVGAGI (reference sequence). This CDR3 contains 13 residues. The CDR3 sequence is CASSYREYNEQYF. CDR3 nucleotide sequence: TGTGCCAGCAGTTACAGGGAGTACAACGAGCAGTACTTC.

J is TRBJ2-3 and V is TRBV20-1; no clear D. CDR1 is DFQATT, CDR2 SNEGSKA, per germline (reference sequence). The CDR3 loop spans 15 amino acids. V was shortened by 1 base and J by 2 bases, with 13 bases between the two germline ends. In DNA form, the CDR3 reads TGCAGTGCTAGAGGGCTGACGAGATTCACAGATACGCAGTATTTT. Translation gives CSARGLTRFTDTQYF.

This clonotype was seen a handful of times. CDR3 DNA sequence: TGTGCCAGCAGGGGACGGGAGAACACTGAAGCTTTCTTT. Translated: CASRGRENTEAFF. The chain has TRBV25-1 and TRBJ1-1; D is possibly TRBD1 (5 bases). Germline CDR1 is MGHDK and CDR2 is SYGVNS. Trimming cost V 6 bases and J 1 base, with 9 bases left between them. This CDR3 is 13 amino acids long.

The gene calls are TRBV12-3 or TRBV12-4 and TRBJ2-3; no clear D. V lost 6 bases and J 1 base, leaving 17 bases between the germline ends. CDR3 size: 16 residues. The DNA of the CDR3 is TGTGCCAGCAGCCAAAGGGTGTCAGTTGGCACAGATACGCAGTATTTT. It codes for CASSQRVSVGTDTQYF.

The chain is built from TRBV7-9 and TRBJ2-1; the D gene is possibly TRBD2 (6 bases). Per germline, CDR1 SEHNR and CDR2 FQNEAQ (reference sequence). The CDR3 has 16 residues. V shed 2 bases and J shed 7 bases, with 18 bases lying between them. The CDR3 region is CASSLRPGLAPNEQFF. DNA of the CDR3: TGTGCCAGCAGCTTACGTCCGGGACTCGCCCCAAATGAGCAGTTCTTC.

This clonotype was recorded a few times. The rearrangement joins TRBV5-1 to TRBJ2-2, with D uncertain. CDR1 is SGHRS and CDR2 is YFSETQ in the germline V gene. The CDR3 is 11 residues long. Trimming stripped 5 bases from V and 7 bases from J, with 6 bases between. Here the CDR3 DNA reads TGCGCCAGCAGTAGGGTCGGGGAGCTGTTTTTT. Protein sequence: CASSRVGELFF.

This clonotype showed up just a few times. The chain joins TRBV11-2 to TRBJ1-1; D is perhaps TRBD1 (5 bases). The CDR3 runs 15 residues. Germline loops: CDR1 SGHAT, CDR2 FQNNGV. V was trimmed by 5 bases and J by 1 base, leaving 14 bases between them. This CDR3 is CASSPGVDTNTEAFF. The CDR3 DNA reads TGTGCCAGCAGCCCCGGAGTGGACACGAACACTGAAGCTTTCTTT.

The V call is TRBV12-3 or TRBV12-4, the J call TRBJ2-7; 11 bases are shared with TRBD1. V gave up 5 bases and J gave up 7 bases; unmatched junction bases: 16. The CDR3 runs to 17 residues. The DNA for the CDR3 is TGTGCCAGCAGTCTCCTCCTTCCAGGGACAGGGGGTAAGGAGCAGTACTTC. It codes for CASSLLLPGTGGKEQYF.

The chain combines TRBV5-1 with TRBJ2-7, with D possibly TRBD1 on 5 matching bases. Per the germline V gene, CDR1 is SGHRS and CDR2 is YFSETQ. The CDR3 is 13 residues long. V lost 4 bases and J lost 4, with 12 bases in between. The CDR3 nucleotides read TGCGCCAGCAGCGGAAAGACAGATTACGAGCAGTACTTC. Its protein product is CASSGKTDYEQYF.

The J gene is TRBJ1-2, the V gene TRBV20-1, with D maybe TRBD1 (5 bases). V was shortened by 0 bases and J by 2 bases, with 7 bases between the two germline ends. In germline, CDR1 is DFQATT, CDR2 SNEGSKA (reference sequence). The CDR3 runs 13 residues. The CDR3 nucleotides read TGCAGTGCTAGAGAAGGGGCAAACTATGGCTACACCTTC. Its protein product is CSAREGANYGYTF.

This clonotype was seen only a few times. The V and J genes are TRBV10-3 and TRBJ2-1; D is undetermined. V gave up 0 bases and J gave up 0 bases, with 15 bases separating them. Germline values: CDR1 ENHRY, CDR2 SYGVKD. The length of the CDR3 is 18 residues. DNA of the CDR3: TGTGCCATCAGTGAGTCTCCGATGGCGCCGAGCTCCTACAATGAGCAGTTCTTC. Its protein product is CAISESPMAPSSYNEQFF.

This sequence joins TRBV9 and TRBJ2-2; possibly TRBD1 for D (6 bases). The germline V gene encodes CDR1 SGDLS and CDR2 YYNGEE. Between the trimmed V and J ends, which lost 3 bases and 1 base, there was a span of 13 bases. The CDR3 loop spans 16 amino acids. The CDR3 DNA follows: TGTGCCAGCAGCGCCTCAGGGGTTTGGAACACCGGGGAGCTGTTTTTT. Its protein product is CASSASGVWNTGELFF. The full variable domain, with the rest looked up from reference TRBV9 and TRBJ2-2, is DSGVTQTPKHLITATGQRVTLRCSPRSGDLSVYWYQQSLDQGLQFLIQYYNGEERAKGNILERFSAQQFPDLHSELNLSSLELGDSALYFCASSASGVWNTGELFFGEGSRLTVL.

The V gene is TRBV24-1, the J gene TRBJ2-3; D gene unclear. CDR1 KGHDR and CDR2 SFDVKD come from the germline V gene. Trimming removed 5 bases from V and 0 bases from J, with 8 bases in between. The CDR3 extends over 14 amino acids. The CDR3, as DNA: TGTGCCACCAGTGTGGGTGCTAGCACAGATACGCAGTATTTT. Its protein is CATSVGASTDTQYF.

The rearrangement joins TRBV24-1 to TRBJ2-2; 9 bases agree with TRBD1. Germline-derived CDR1 and CDR2 are KGHDR and SFDVKD. This CDR3 is 16 amino acids long. V lost 1 base to trimming and J lost 5 bases; unmatched junction nucleotides: 4. The CDR3 protein is CATSDFGQGRTGELFF. DNA of the CDR3: TGTGCCACCAGTGATTTTGGACAGGGGAGGACCGGGGAGCTGTTTTTT.

This clonotype has a handful of counts. The V gene is TRBV2, the J gene TRBJ2-7; D is perhaps TRBD1 (5 bases). V lost 0 bases to trimming and J lost 6 bases, with 12 bases between them. CDR3 length: 14 residues. Looked up from germline, CDR1 is SNHLY and CDR2 is FYNNEI. For the CDR3, the DNA is TGTGCCAGCAGTGAAGCGGTCAGGGTTTCCGAGCAGTACTTC. Its protein is CASSEAVRVSEQYF. Variable domain in full (rest from reference TRBV2 and TRBJ2-7): EPEVTQTPSHQVTQMGQEVILRCVPISNHLYFYWYRQILGQKVEFLVSFYNNEISEKSEIFDDQFSVERPDGSNFTLKIRSTKLEDSAMYFCASSEAVRVSEQYFGPGTRLTVT.

This clonotype was detected a few times. The gene calls are TRBV18 and TRBJ2-4; D is possibly TRBD1 (6 bases). Germline CDR1 is KGHSH and CDR2 is LQKENI. The CDR3 length is 16 residues. V lost 3 bases, J lost 3 bases, and 15 bases lay in between. This CDR3 reads CASSPPQGPSKNIQYF. The DNA of the CDR3 is TGTGCCAGCTCACCTCCTCAGGGGCCGAGCAAAAACATTCAGTACTTC.

This rearrangement joins TRBV7-8 to TRBJ2-1; 12 nucleotides align to TRBD2. Per the germline V gene, CDR1 is SGHVS and CDR2 is FQNEAQ. The V segment lost 5 bases and the J segment 6 bases; nucleotides outside the gene matches: 8. The CDR3 loop spans 16 amino acids. The CDR3 DNA sequence: TGTGCCAGCAGCAAAGGCCCTAGCGGGAGGGGCAATGAGCAGTTCTTC. It yields the protein CASSKGPSGRGNEQFF.

This chain connects TRBV12-3 or TRBV12-4 to TRBJ1-2; D might be TRBD1 (5 bases). With 7 bases removed from V and 4 bases from J, the gap between germline ends came to 16 bases. CDR3 size: 14 residues. The chain's CDR3 is CASTPPGAAYGYTF. The CDR3, as DNA: TGTGCCAGCACCCCACCCGGGGCCGCCTATGGCTACACCTTC.

This clonotype was counted ten times or more. This chain connects TRBV7-9 to TRBJ1-1; TRBD1 is a possible D gene (5 bases). Per germline, CDR1 SEHNR and CDR2 FQNEAQ (reference sequence). The CDR3 is made up of 14 amino acids. Trimming left V 0 bases short and J 1 base short, with 6 bases between. CDR3 residues: CASSLAGTNTEAFF. CDR3 DNA sequence: TGTGCCAGCAGCTTAGCGGGGACGAACACTGAAGCTTTCTTT.

The table lists this clonotype with a few counts. CDR3 coding DNA: TGTGCCAGCAGTTTGCAGGCCGGCTACGAGCAGTACGTC. It specifies CASSLQAGYEQYV. V gene TRBV12-3 or TRBV12-4 combines with J gene TRBJ2-7; D remains ambiguous. V was clipped by 3 bases and J by 3 bases, with 9 bases between them. The CDR3 runs to 13 residues.